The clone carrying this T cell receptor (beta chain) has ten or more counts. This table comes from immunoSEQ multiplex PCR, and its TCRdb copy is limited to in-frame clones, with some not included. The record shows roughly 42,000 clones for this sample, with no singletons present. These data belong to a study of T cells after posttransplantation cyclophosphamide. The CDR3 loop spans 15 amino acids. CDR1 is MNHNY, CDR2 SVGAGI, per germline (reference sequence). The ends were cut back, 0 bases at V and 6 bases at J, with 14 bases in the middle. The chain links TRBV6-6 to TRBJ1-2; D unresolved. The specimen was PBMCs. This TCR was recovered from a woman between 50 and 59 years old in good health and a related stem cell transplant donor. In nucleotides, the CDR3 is TGTGCCAGCAGTTACTCTGGCCGGGTAGAGAATGGCTACACCTTC. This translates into CASSYSGRVENGYTF.